The 26 T cell receptor beta chains listed next were all sequenced from one sample in a study of cytomegalovirus exposure and HLA in healthy donors. TCRdb's table, derived via immunoSEQ multiplex PCR, lists solely in-frame clones and lacks some. The sample contains about 220,000 clones, about nine tenths of which appear only once. The sequenced sample was PBMCs. All receptors derive from a woman aged 18-29 years in good health and CMV-seronegative.

The rearrangement links TRBV6-6 to TRBJ2-5, with TRBD1 matching 7 bases. The germline gives CDR1 MNHNY, CDR2 SVGAGI (reference sequence). J gave up 6 bases and V 2 bases, and 6 bases lay outside the gene matches. The CDR3 sequence is 14 residues long. Written as DNA, the CDR3 is TGTGCCAGCAGTTACGTCCGGGACAGCAAGACCCAGTACTTC. It is translated as CASSYVRDSKTQYF.

The J gene is TRBJ2-5, the V gene TRBV19; D may be TRBD2 (5 bases). The germline CDR1 and CDR2 sequences are LNHDA and SQIVND (reference sequence). This CDR3 region has 17 residues. Trimming took 6 bases from V and 1 from J, leaving 21 bases between them. Here the CDR3 reads CASSDLAGFPLQETQYF. The CDR3 nucleotides are TGTGCCAGTAGCGATCTAGCTGGCTTTCCCCTCCAAGAGACCCAGTACTTC. Full variable domain (outside the CDR3, taken from reference TRBV19 and TRBJ2-5): DGGITQSPKYLFRKEGQNVTLSCEQNLNHDAMYWYRQDPGQGLRLIYYSQIVNDFQKGDIAEGYSVSREKKESFPLTVTSAQKNPTAFYLCASSDLAGFPLQETQYFGPGTRLLVL.

The chain joins TRBV7-3 to TRBJ2-1; 7 nucleotides align to TRBD2. Trimming at V came to 5 bases and at J to 5 bases, leaving 21 bases not matched to a gene. The germline V gene has CDR1 SGHTA and CDR2 FQGTGA. This CDR3 spans 19 amino acids. In DNA, the CDR3 is TGTGCCAGCAGCCCTAGCGGCCGAAACGCGTGGGGGTCTGACAATGAGCAGTTCTTC. As protein: CASSPSGRNAWGSDNEQFF.

This clone was seen just once. V usage is TRBV12-5 and J usage is TRBJ1-2; D is unresolved. With 0 bases removed from V and 4 bases from J, the gap between germline ends came to 15 bases. Germline CDR1 LGHNT, CDR2 FRNRAP. The CDR3 totals 16 residues. CDR3 in DNA: TGTGCTAGTGGTTTGGTACTGGCAGGCGATAGCTATGGCTACACCTTC. Translated: CASGLVLAGDSYGYTF.

This chain connects TRBV6-1 to TRBJ2-2, with 10 nucleotides matching TRBD2. The CDR3 has 14 amino acids. With V trimmed by 8 bases and J by 9 bases, 9 bases remained unmatched. In germline, CDR1 is MNHNS, CDR2 SASEGT. The DNA of the CDR3 is TGTGCCAGCCGTCGGACTAGCGGACCCAGGGAGCTGTTTTTT. Amino acid sequence: CASRRTSGPRELFF.

This clone was seen a single time. This chain uses TRBV5-6 with TRBJ2-7; unclear D gene. In germline, CDR1 is SGHDT, CDR2 YYEEEE. The ends were cut back, 7 bases at V and 0 bases at J, with 11 bases in the middle. The length of the CDR3 is 13 residues. This CDR3 is CASGLTSSYEQYF. CDR3 DNA sequence: TGTGCCAGCGGGCTTACGAGCTCCTACGAGCAGTACTTC.

The chain is built from TRBV21-1 and TRBJ1-5; the table gives TRBD1 as D, unverified against the DNA. TRBV21-1 is labeled a pseudogene. The CDR3 has 13 residues. CDR3 sequence reads: CARAGLGNQPQHF. The DNA of the CDR3 is TGTGCCCGGGCAGGGTTAGGCAATCAGCCCCAGCATTTT.

This clone came up once. This chain links TRBV7-9 with TRBJ2-7, with 7 bases matching TRBD1. Germline CDR1 and CDR2: SEHNR and FQNEAQ (reference sequence). V shed 4 bases and J 3 bases; nucleotides not matched to a gene: 3. This CDR3 contains 13 residues. Here the CDR3 reads CASSSTGFYEQYF. For the CDR3, the DNA is TGTGCCAGCAGCTCGACAGGGTTCTACGAGCAGTACTTC.

The sample holds one count of this clone. The V call is TRBV6-1, the J call TRBJ2-3, with unresolved D. CDR3 length: 15 residues. The V end was cut by 8 bases, the J end by 2 bases, with 17 bases between. CDR1 MNHNS and CDR2 SASEGT come from the germline V gene. This chain's CDR3 is CASRLNPSYTDTQYF. The CDR3 coding sequence is TGTGCCAGCCGCCTAAATCCATCCTACACAGATACGCAGTATTTT.

This chain uses TRBV7-9 with TRBJ2-7; 9 bases align to TRBD1. V lost 5 bases, J lost 2 bases, and 4 bases stayed unmatched. Germline V gives CDR1 SEHNR, CDR2 FQNEAQ (reference sequence). The CDR3 is 14 residues long. The CDR3, as DNA: TGTGCCAGCAGCGACCGGGACAGGGCCTACGAGCAGTACTTC. Amino acid sequence: CASSDRDRAYEQYF.

This clone appeared a single time. The chain carries TRBV5-4 and TRBJ1-2; D ambiguous. There are 15 residues in the CDR3. In germline, CDR1 is SGHNT, CDR2 YYREEE (reference sequence). The V end was cut by 4 bases, the J end by 3 bases, with 16 bases between. The CDR3 sequence: CASSAGTGIYYGYTF. CDR3 bases: TGTGCCAGCAGCGCAGGAACCGGGATCTACTATGGCTACACCTTC. The entire variable domain, with the rest obtained from reference TRBV5-4 and TRBJ1-2, is as follows: ETGVTQSPTHLIKTRGQQVTLRCSSQSGHNTVSWYQQALGQGPQFIFQYYREEENGRGNFPPRFSGLQFPNYSSELNVNALELDDSALYLCASSAGTGIYYGYTFGSGTRLTVV.

The chain carries TRBV6-6 and TRBJ2-7; the match to TRBD2 covers 9 bases. Trimming removed 10 bases from V and 5 bases from J; junction bases left unmatched: 9. The CDR3 consists of 13 residues. In germline, CDR1 is MNHNY, CDR2 SVGAGI (reference sequence). The CDR3 here is CAILQREANEQYF. The CDR3 DNA is TGTGCCATCCTTCAGCGGGAGGCCAACGAGCAGTACTTC.

This rearrangement joins TRBV19 to TRBJ1-2, with TRBD1 as a possible D gene (6 bases). Germline V gives CDR1 LNHDA, CDR2 SQIVND (reference sequence). V lost 4 bases and J lost 5, with 23 bases in between. The CDR3 is 17 amino acids. The CDR3 region has the DNA TGTGCCAGTAGTAAACCGACAGGCGGATACCTACGGTATGGCTACACCTTC. This translates into CASSKPTGGYLRYGYTF.

The chain couples TRBV27 to TRBJ1-1, with D possibly TRBD1 on 5 matching bases. The V end lost 6 bases, the J end lost 5 bases, and 13 bases lay between the germline ends. The length of the CDR3 is 13 residues. Germline CDR1 is MNHEY and CDR2 is SMNVEV (reference sequence). CDR3: CASRKGGVTEAFF. DNA of the CDR3: TGTGCCAGCAGAAAGGGAGGGGTAACTGAAGCTTTCTTT.

The genes are TRBV30 and TRBJ2-3; 8 positions match TRBD2. There are 14 residues in the CDR3. After removal of 2 bases from V and 6 bases from J, the junction contained 7 bases not matched to a gene. Germline V gene data show CDR1 as GTSNPN and CDR2 as SVGIG (reference sequence). The CDR3 here is CAWSISGTLDTQYF. The CDR3 DNA follows: TGTGCCTGGAGTATTAGCGGGACACTCGATACGCAGTATTTT.

The chain has TRBV10-3 and TRBJ2-2; TRBD2 agrees at 13 bases. Germline V gives CDR1 ENHRY, CDR2 SYGVKD. Germline trimming cut 7 bases from V and 6 bases from J; bases unmatched to any gene: 5. The CDR3 is 15 amino acids. CDR3 nucleotides: TGTGCCATCAAAGGACTAGCGGGAGTTTCCGGGGAGCTGTTTTTT. It specifies CAIKGLAGVSGELFF.

In its sample, this clone was seen a few times. The chain has TRBV6-4 and TRBJ1-5; D gene uncertain. V gave up 6 bases and J gave up 0 bases, with 12 bases separating them. Germline CDR1 MRHNA, CDR2 SNTAGT. The CDR3 is 15 amino acids. The CDR3 DNA follows: TGTGCCAGCAGCCCAGAGGCGGGTAGCAATCAGCCCCAGCATTTT. Encoded protein: CASSPEAGSNQPQHF.

The rearrangement joins TRBV27 to TRBJ1-2, with a weak D call TRBD1 (6 bases). This CDR3 comprises 15 residues. Germline V lookup: CDR1 MNHEY, CDR2 SMNVEV (reference sequence). V was trimmed by 5 bases and J by 3 bases, leaving 16 bases between them. CDR3 DNA sequence: TGTGCCAGCAGTCCAGACAGGCCATCCCACTATGGCTACACCTTC. The encoded protein is CASSPDRPSHYGYTF.

This rearrangement joins TRBV10-1 to TRBJ2-5; unclear D gene. V shed 2 bases and J shed 5 bases, with 9 bases lying between them. Germline assignment: CDR1 WNHNN and CDR2 SYGVQD (reference sequence). CDR3 length: 13 amino acids. The CDR3 protein is CASSEPTQETQYF. The DNA of the CDR3 is TGCGCCAGCAGTGAGCCCACACAGGAGACCCAGTACTTC.

The rearrangement joins TRBV19 to TRBJ1-5, with 7 bases lining up with TRBD1. The CDR3 is made up of 13 amino acids. Germline values: CDR1 LNHDA, CDR2 SQIVND (reference sequence). With V trimmed by 5 bases and J by 5 bases, 3 bases remained unmatched. In nucleotides, the CDR3 is TGTGCCAGTAGTGTGGGGACAGATCAGCCCCAGCATTTT. It specifies CASSVGTDQPQHF. The full variable domain, in which reference TRBV19 and TRBJ1-5 provide the parts outside the CDR3, is DGGITQSPKYLFRKEGQNVTLSCEQNLNHDAMYWYRQDPGQGLRLIYYSQIVNDFQKGDIAEGYSVSREKKESFPLTVTSAQKNPTAFYLCASSVGTDQPQHFGDGTRLSIL.

The CDR3 DNA sequence: TGTGCCTGGAGTGGAAATTACGGGACAGGGGAAGATCAGCCCCAGCATTTT. The encoded protein is CAWSGNYGTGEDQPQHF. The chain carries TRBV30 and TRBJ1-5, with TRBD1 matching over 10 bases. CDR3 length: 17 amino acids. V lost 1 base and J lost 5; bases outside the gene matches: 11. From germline, CDR1 is GTSNPN and CDR2 SVGIG (reference sequence).

The table lists this clone with a count of one. The chain joins TRBV7-3 to TRBJ1-2; D not certain. V lost 0 bases, J lost 5 bases, and 7 bases lay in between. This CDR3 has 13 residues. Germline V gene data show CDR1 as SGHTA and CDR2 as FQGTGA. The DNA of the CDR3 is TGTGCCAGCAGCTTAACGGGCAGTTATGGCTACACCTTC. It yields the protein CASSLTGSYGYTF.

The J gene is TRBJ2-1, the V gene TRBV9; the D gene is possibly TRBD2 (6 bases). The CDR3 loop spans 13 amino acids. V lost 4 bases, J lost 8 bases, and 13 bases lay in between. The V gene's germline CDR1 is SGDLS and CDR2 YYNGEE. The CDR3 spells CASSSGVSHEQFF. CDR3 bases: TGTGCCAGCAGCTCGGGAGTTTCCCATGAGCAGTTCTTC.

This clone appeared a single time. This chain uses TRBV5-5 with TRBJ1-5; no reliable D call. This CDR3 comprises 16 residues. Germline values: CDR1 SGHKS, CDR2 YYEKEE (reference sequence). Trimming cost V 1 base and J 3 bases, with 14 bases left between them. The chain's CDR3 is CASSLLLSQINQPQHF. In DNA form, the CDR3 reads TGTGCCAGCAGCTTGTTATTGTCACAGATCAATCAGCCCCAGCATTTT.

The J gene is TRBJ1-1, the V gene TRBV19; D possibly corresponds to TRBD1 (5 bases). The V and J ends lost 0 bases and 4 bases respectively, with 9 bases between them. The CDR3 loop spans 14 amino acids. Germline V CDR1 and CDR2: LNHDA, SQIVND (reference sequence). The CDR3 here is CASSIESRVTEAFF. Written as DNA, the CDR3 is TGTGCCAGTAGTATAGAGAGCAGGGTCACTGAAGCTTTCTTT.

V usage is TRBV7-6 and J usage is TRBJ2-3; a weak D match, TRBD1 (5 bases). This CDR3 is 15 amino acids long. CDR1 is SGHVS and CDR2 is FNYEAQ in the germline V gene. V lost 5 bases and J 0 bases, leaving 12 bases between the germline ends. The DNA for the CDR3 is TGTGCCAGCAGCGGAGCAGGGCGTAGCACAGATACGCAGTATTTT. Protein sequence: CASSGAGRSTDTQYF.